The following is a TCR beta chain sequence with its context. This entry is derived from a study of blood T cell repertoires in COVID-19. Study background: Sources were T cells, B-cell-depleted T cells, or PBMCs; the material itself was cDNA or gDNA.

Cohorts were assigned according to the clinical history that participants reported. As originally analysed: Amplifying reference gene primers gave estimates of nucleated cell counts. Assay: immunoSEQ multiplex PCR; the TCRdb copy retains only in-frame clones and omits some. The DNA gave D and trimming, while V, J and clone size come from that table. The profile covers just over 250,000 clones, with about 81% appearing a single time and roughly 4% taken by the ten largest. CDR3 length: 15 amino acids. Trimming took off 4 bases at V and 0 bases at J, with 10 bases between the two ends. Germline loops: CDR1 MNHEY, CDR2 SVGAGI.

V is TRBV6-5 and J is TRBJ2-4; the D is unclear. The sample was PBMCs or T cells enriched from blood (not recorded which). This TCR derives from a man younger than 40 with acute COVID-19. The CDR3 DNA follows: TGTGCCAGCAGTTCACCCCAGAAAGCCAAAAACATTCAGTACTTC. Residues: CASSSPQKAKNIQYF.